What follows are 14 T cell receptor beta chains derived from one specimen sequenced in a study of T cell repertoires in cytomegalovirus infection. Via MiXCR, TCRdb re-called the reads, giving one row per CDR3 protein. The data show around 230,000 distinct CDR3 sequences, with about 7% seen just once and around 6.5% held by the top ten. Material: PBMCs. The receptor source for this set is a human donor in good health (CMV status not recorded). Some clones in this sample may be carry-over from other donors' samples.

In this sample, this clonotype turned up many times. CDR3 sequence reads: CAISGGASGGNEQFF. The DNA for the CDR3 is TGTGCCATCAGTGGCGGGGCTAGCGGGGGGAATGAGCAGTTCTTC. The chain carries TRBV10-3 and TRBJ2-1; 11 bases align to TRBD2. Germline V gene sequence: CDR1 ENHRY, CDR2 SYGVKD. This CDR3 is 15 amino acids long. V trimming: 4 bases; J trimming: 7 bases; junction bases outside the gene matches: 6.

Many counts were recorded for this clonotype. The chain links TRBV7-2 to TRBJ1-5; possible D gene TRBD1, 5 bases. Germline assignment: CDR1 SGHTA and CDR2 FQGNSA. Trimming removed 1 base from V and 1 base from J, with 14 bases in between. This CDR3 has 17 amino acids. CDR3 in amino acids: CASSLVPPGLSNQPQHF. The CDR3 DNA reads as TGTGCCAGCAGCTTAGTTCCCCCGGGGCTAAGCAATCAGCCCCAGCATTTT. The full variable domain, with the rest looked up from reference TRBV7-2 and TRBJ1-5, is GAGVSQSPSNKVTEKGKDVELRCDPISGHTALYWYRQSLGQGLEFLIYFQGNSAPDKSGLPSDRFSAERTGGSVSTLTIQRTQQEDSAVYLCASSLVPPGLSNQPQHFGDGTRLSIL.

This clonotype has a handful of counts. The J gene is TRBJ1-5, the V gene TRBV28, with 11 bases fitting TRBD1. In germline, CDR1 is MDHEN, CDR2 SYDVKM. Unmatched junction bases numbered 10, after V lost 8 bases and J lost 7 bases. CDR3 length: 15 residues. The CDR3 nucleotides are TGTGCCAGCGGTAACGGACAGGGGGCTTACCAGCCCCAGCATTTT. Translation gives CASGNGQGAYQPQHF.

This clonotype occurred many times. This chain joins TRBV9 and TRBJ2-3; no clear D. The CDR3 covers 15 residues. Germline V gene sequence: CDR1 SGDLS, CDR2 YYNGEE. The V and J ends lost 4 bases and 6 bases respectively, with 18 bases between them. CDR3 DNA: TGTGCCAGCAGCCCGCGCCCAAATCTAGGGGATACGCAGTATTTT. This gives the protein CASSPRPNLGDTQYF.

Remarks on this clonotype: This sequence may be a read error, since a much larger clone differs from it by one base. Lacking the conserved final phenylalanine or tryptophan, this CDR3 likely reflects a read error. The rearrangement uses TRBV30 and TRBJ2-7, with 8 bases fitting TRBD1. The CDR3 loop spans 12 amino acids. Germline loops: CDR1 GTSNPN, CDR2 SVGIG (reference sequence). V shed 0 bases, J shed 6 bases, and the junction held 1 base outside the gene matches. CDR3 DNA: TGTGCCTGGAGTGTAGGACAGGGCGAGCAGTACCTC. As protein: CAWSVGQGEQYL.

This clonotype was counted at least ten times. V usage is TRBV7-2 and J usage is TRBJ1-2; D remains unclear. The CDR3 totals 13 residues. The V gene's germline CDR1 is SGHTA and CDR2 FQGNSA. V shed 0 bases and J shed 5 bases, with 7 bases lying between them. The CDR3 DNA sequence: TGTGCCAGCAGCTTAGCTGCCCAGTATGGCTACACCTTC. It codes for CASSLAAQYGYTF.

This clonotype was detected ten times or more. This chain connects TRBV28 to TRBJ1-1; TRBD1 might be the D (6 bases). The CDR3 has 15 residues. Germline CDR1 is MDHEN and CDR2 is SYDVKM. V was clipped by 6 bases and J by 0 bases, with 14 bases between them. This CDR3 is CASSQQQGLNTEAFF. CDR3 DNA sequence: TGTGCCAGCAGCCAGCAACAGGGTTTGAACACTGAAGCTTTCTTT.

This clonotype occurred many times. This may be a read error: a much more frequent sequence differs by one nucleotide. The chain links TRBV28 to TRBJ2-6; no definite D call. The CDR3 has 13 amino acids. The germline gives CDR1 MDHEN, CDR2 SYDVKM. V was trimmed by 8 bases and J by 0 bases, leaving 5 bases between them. The CDR3 spells CASSPSGANVLTF. The CDR3, as DNA: TGTGCCAGCTCGCCCTCTGGGGCCAACGTCCTGACTTTC.

The table lists this clonotype with many counts. This sequence joins TRBV6-1 and TRBJ1-1, with 8 bases fitting TRBD1. Per the germline V gene, CDR1 is MNHNS and CDR2 is SASEGT. Trimming cost V 5 bases and J 6 bases; bases outside gene matches: 8. The length of the CDR3 is 14 residues. The chain's CDR3 is CASSLQGVGAEAFF. CDR3 coding DNA: TGTGCCAGCAGTTTACAGGGGGTTGGCGCTGAAGCTTTCTTT.

In this sample, this clonotype turned up many times. This chain joins TRBV7-2 and TRBJ2-7, with TRBD1 matching over 9 bases. J was trimmed by 2 bases and V by 3 bases; bases with no gene match: 11. CDR1 SGHTA and CDR2 FQGNSA come from the germline V gene. The CDR3 has 17 residues. The CDR3 coding sequence is TGTGCCAGCAGCTTGTACCTGGGACAGGGCGCACCCTACGAGCAGTACTTC. Translation: CASSLYLGQGAPYEQYF.

In this sample, this clonotype turned up many times. This chain connects TRBV12-3 or TRBV12-4 to TRBJ1-5; 7 bases fit TRBD1. This CDR3 comprises 14 residues. V lost 6 bases, J lost 4 bases, and 6 bases stayed unmatched. In nucleotides, the CDR3 is TGTGCCAGCAGGCCGACAGGGAATAATCAGCCCCAGCATTTT. As protein: CASRPTGNNQPQHF.

Many counts were recorded for this clonotype. The rearrangement uses TRBV29-1 and TRBJ1-1, with TRBD1 matching over 7 bases. Trimming removed 5 bases from V and 0 bases from J; junction bases left unmatched: 3. Germline CDR1 and CDR2: SQVTM and ANQGSEA. CDR3 size: 13 residues. CDR3 loop: CSVRQGLNTEAFF. In DNA form, the CDR3 reads TGCAGCGTTAGACAGGGACTGAACACTGAAGCTTTCTTT. Full variable domain (rest looked up from reference TRBV29-1 and TRBJ1-1): SAVISQKPSRDICQRGTSLTIQCQVDSQVTMMFWYRQQPGQSLTLIATANQGSEATYESGFVIDKFPISRPNLTFSTLTVSNMSPEDSSIYLCSVRQGLNTEAFFGQGTRLTVV.

This clonotype was observed a handful of times. The chain couples TRBV29-1 to TRBJ1-1; tentatively, D is TRBD1 (5 bases). The CDR3 sequence is 13 residues long. Germline assignment: CDR1 SQVTM and CDR2 ANQGSEA. The V end lost 6 bases, the J end lost 1 base, and 12 bases lay between the germline ends. In nucleotides, the CDR3 is TGCAGCGTAGGGACGCAGAGGAACACTGAAGCTTTCTTT. Its protein is CSVGTQRNTEAFF.

This clonotype has a count of ten or more. The rearrangement links TRBV7-2 to TRBJ1-2; 10 bases match TRBD1. V lost 6 bases and J lost 6; bases outside the gene matches: 19. The CDR3 has 18 residues. Looked up from germline, CDR1 is SGHTA and CDR2 is FQGNSA. The CDR3 sequence is CASSLQPGQGNKDNGYTF. As DNA, the CDR3 is TGTGCCAGCAGTCTCCAACCGGGACAGGGGAACAAGGACAATGGCTACACCTTC.